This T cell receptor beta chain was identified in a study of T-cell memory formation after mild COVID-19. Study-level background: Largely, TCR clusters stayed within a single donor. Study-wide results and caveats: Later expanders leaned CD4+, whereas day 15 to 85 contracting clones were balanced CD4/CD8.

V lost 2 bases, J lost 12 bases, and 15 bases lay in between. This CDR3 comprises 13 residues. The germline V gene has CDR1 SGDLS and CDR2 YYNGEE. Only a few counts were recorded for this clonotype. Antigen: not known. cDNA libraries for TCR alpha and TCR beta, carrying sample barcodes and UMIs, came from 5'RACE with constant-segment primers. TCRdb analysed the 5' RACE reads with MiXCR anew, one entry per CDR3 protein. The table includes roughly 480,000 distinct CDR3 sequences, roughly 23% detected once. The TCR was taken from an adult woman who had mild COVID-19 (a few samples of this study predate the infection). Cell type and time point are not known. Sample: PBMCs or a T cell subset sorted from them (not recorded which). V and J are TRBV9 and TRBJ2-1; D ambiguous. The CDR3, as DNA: TGTGCCAGCAGCGTCGAGCCCTTAAAGGGGCAGTTCTTC. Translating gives CASSVEPLKGQFF.